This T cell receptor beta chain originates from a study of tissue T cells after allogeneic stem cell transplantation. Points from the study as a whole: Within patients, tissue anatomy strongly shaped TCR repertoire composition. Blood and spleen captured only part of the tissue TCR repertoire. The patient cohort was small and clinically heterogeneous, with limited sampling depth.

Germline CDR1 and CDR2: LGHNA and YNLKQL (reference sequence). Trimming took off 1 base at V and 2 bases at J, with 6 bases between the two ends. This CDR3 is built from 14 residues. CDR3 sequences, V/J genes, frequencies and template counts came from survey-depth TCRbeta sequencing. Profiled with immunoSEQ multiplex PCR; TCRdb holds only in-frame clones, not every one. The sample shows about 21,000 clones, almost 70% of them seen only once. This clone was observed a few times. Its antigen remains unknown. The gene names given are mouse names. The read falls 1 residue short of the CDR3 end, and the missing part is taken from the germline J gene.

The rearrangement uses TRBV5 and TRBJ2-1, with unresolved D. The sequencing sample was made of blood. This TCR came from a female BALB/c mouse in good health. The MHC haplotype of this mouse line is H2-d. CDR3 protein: CASSQGGDYAEQFF. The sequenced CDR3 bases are TGTGCCAGCAGCCAAGGGGGTGACTATGCTGAGCAGTTC.